Listed below are T cell receptor beta chains from one sample, sequenced in a study of shared clonotypes between healthy human individuals. Profiled with immunoSEQ multiplex PCR; TCRdb holds only in-frame clones, not every one. Here the sample spans 2 million to 2.5 million clones, more than 85% being singletons. Source material: naive CD4+ T cells from PBMCs. All receptors come from a man between 18 and 29 years old in good health. Some clones in this sample may be carry-over from other donors' samples. CDR3s include the opening cysteine and the closing phenylalanine or tryptophan. Each record gives: V gene, clone size, J gene, D gene, CDR3 DNA, CDR3 protein. D genes are given only for firm matches. Clone size is given for some rows only: seen once, a few or many times, or a class if the clone is expanded.

TRBV27,NA,TRBJ2-2,NA,TGTGCCAGCAGCTTATTCTCCACCGGGGAGCTGTTTTTT,CASSLFSTGELFF
TRBV9,NA,TRBJ2-2,NA,TGTGCCAGTAAGACGGGTGGAACCGGGGAGCTGTTTTTT,CASKTGGTGELFF
TRBV5-1,NA,TRBJ2-3,NA,TGCGCCAGCAGCCGGGACCCCCGGGCAGATACGCAGTATTTT,CASSRDPRADTQYF
TRBV7-2,NA,TRBJ2-5,NA,TGTGCCAGCAGCTTAGCGGCTAGCATAGAGACCCAGTACTTC,CASSLAASIETQYF
TRBV28,NA,TRBJ2-3,NA,TGTGCCAGCAGTACTCGTTGGTCCTCTAGCACAGATACGCAGTATTTT,CASSTRWSSSTDTQYF
TRBV28,NA,TRBJ2-7,NA,TGTGCCAGCAGGCCGGGGCCTTTACCCGCATACGAGCAGTACTTC,CASRPGPLPAYEQYF
TRBV29-1,NA,TRBJ2-7,TRBD1,TGCAGCGCTGTTTCCGACAGGGGTCCCCTCGAGCAGTACTTC,CSAVSDRGPLEQYF
TRBV10-3,NA,TRBJ1-2,NA,TGTGCCATCAGTGAATCGACCGTTCGGCCGAATGGCTACACCTTC,CAISESTVRPNGYTF
TRBV5-4,NA,TRBJ1-1,NA,TGTGCCAGCAGCCGCCCGGAGGGTAACACTGAAGCTTTCTTT,CASSRPEGNTEAFF
TRBV7-9,NA,TRBJ1-1,TRBD1,TGTGCCAGCAGCTTAGGGGGGACAGGGGGCCACTCTGAAGCTTTCTTT,CASSLGGTGGHSEAFF
TRBV6-5,NA,TRBJ2-1,NA,TGTGCCAGCAGTTACCTGGGACATTCCTACAATGAGCAGTTCTTC,CASSYLGHSYNEQFF
TRBV6-5,NA,TRBJ1-5,NA,TGTGCCAGCAGTCCATCAGGGGACAGCAATCAGCCCCAGCATTTT,CASSPSGDSNQPQHF
TRBV5-1,NA,TRBJ2-1,NA,TGCGCCAGCAGCCTAGCACACACAAGCTCCTACAATGAGCAGTTCTTC,CASSLAHTSSYNEQFF
TRBV5-5,NA,TRBJ2-7,TRBD2,TGTGCCAGCAGCACGGGACTAGCGGGAGTGGTCTACGAGCAGTACTTC,CASSTGLAGVVYEQYF
TRBV9,NA,TRBJ2-1,TRBD2,TGTGCCAGCAGCGCACAGCGGGGATCCTACAATGAGCAGTTCTTC,CASSAQRGSYNEQFF
TRBV18,NA,TRBJ2-1,TRBD1,TGTGCCAGCTCACCCCCGACAGGGGGTCACAATGAGCAGTTCTTC,CASSPPTGGHNEQFF
TRBV30,NA,TRBJ1-2,NA,TGTGCCTGTGGGGACCGAATTAACTATGGCTACACCTTC,CACGDRINYGYTF
TRBV14,NA,TRBJ2-1,NA,TGTGCCAGCAGCCGACCCACAACCTACAATGAGCAGTTCTTC,CASSRPTTYNEQFF
TRBV5-1,once,TRBJ2-7,NA,TGCGCCAGCAGCTTGGCGGCGGGCGAATTCTACGAGCAGTACTTC,CASSLAAGEFYEQYF
TRBV7-2,NA,TRBJ2-7,TRBD2,TGTGCCAGCAGCTCGCCAGGGTCCGGGCGGGAGCAATACGAGCAGTACTTC,CASSSPGSGREQYEQYF
TRBV11-2,NA,TRBJ2-3,NA,TGTGCCAGCAGCTTAGGCCTAGTAGATACGCAGTATTTT,CASSLGLVDTQYF
TRBV4-2,NA,TRBJ2-7,TRBD1,TGTGCCAGCAGCCAAGATGGGACAGGGAAATCCTACGAGCAGTACTTC,CASSQDGTGKSYEQYF
TRBV7-9,NA,TRBJ1-5,NA,TGTGCCAGCAGCTTAGCGGGGTTCAATCAGCCCCAGCATTTT,CASSLAGFNQPQHF
TRBV30,NA,TRBJ1-1,NA,TGTGCCTGGAGTGTAGAAGAGGGGAGAGCTTTCTTT,CAWSVEEGRAFF
TRBV2,NA,TRBJ1-1,TRBD1,TGTGCCATAGTGGACAGGCCTCCCGCTGAAGCTTTCTTT,CAIVDRPPAEAFF
TRBV5-4,NA,TRBJ2-5,TRBD1,TGTGCCAGCAGCTCCGGGACAGCACAAGAGACCCAGTACTTC,CASSSGTAQETQYF
TRBV10-3,NA,TRBJ2-3,NA,TGTGCCATCAGTGTGAAGGGAGTCACAGATACGCAGTATTTT,CAISVKGVTDTQYF
TRBV18,once,TRBJ1-5,NA,TGTGCCAGCTCACCATCTTCCCGAGATCGCAATCAGCCCCAGCATTTT,CASSPSSRDRNQPQHF
TRBV6-5,once,TRBJ2-1,TRBD2,TGTGCCAGCAGTTTCTGGGCTAGCGGCTACAATGAGCAGTTCTTC,CASSFWASGYNEQFF
TRBV28,NA,TRBJ1-2,TRBD1,TGTGCCAGCAGCAACCACCAGGGGGACTATGGCTACACCTTC,CASSNHQGDYGYTF
TRBV10-3,NA,TRBJ1-5,NA,TGTGCCATCAGTGCTGGGACGGGGAATCAGCCCCAGCATTTT,CAISAGTGNQPQHF
TRBV7-9,NA,TRBJ1-1,NA,TGTGCCAGCAGCCCCTCGGGGGCCCACACTGAAGCTTTCTTT,CASSPSGAHTEAFF
TRBV19,NA,TRBJ1-5,TRBD1,TGTGCCAGTAGTGCTACAGGGGCCAATCAGCCCCAGCATTTT,CASSATGANQPQHF
TRBV7-3,NA,TRBJ1-2,TRBD1,TGTGCCAGCAGCTCCGACGGGACAGGGGGCGGCTACACCTTC,CASSSDGTGGGYTF
TRBV28,NA,TRBJ2-7,TRBD2,TGTGCCAGCAGTTTTGGGACCACCGGGCGGCTAGCGGGAGGTGAAGCCTACGAGCAGTACTTC,CASSFGTTGRLAGGEAYEQYF
TRBV14,NA,TRBJ2-3,NA,TGTGCCAGCAGCCAAGATGTGGCAGGGAAGCAGTATTTT,CASSQDVAGKQYF
TRBV27,NA,TRBJ2-5,NA,TGTGCCACCGGACTAGGGGGAGAGACCCAGTACTTC,CATGLGGETQYF
TRBV2,NA,TRBJ2-7,TRBD1,TGTGCCAGCACCGGACAGGCAAGCTCCTACGAGCAGTACTTC,CASTGQASSYEQYF
TRBV7-3,NA,TRBJ2-1,NA,TGTGCCAGCAGCTTTGGAGACGGTTCTCATGAGCAGTTCTTC,CASSFGDGSHEQFF
TRBV30,NA,TRBJ1-4,NA,TGTGCCTGGAGTCGAGATGCAACTAATGAAAAACTGTTTTTT,CAWSRDATNEKLFF
TRBV11-1,NA,TRBJ2-1,NA,TGTGCCAGCAGCTTAACGGGCGGCCAGGGGAGGATCAATGAGCAGTTCTTC,CASSLTGGQGRINEQFF
TRBV6-6,NA,TRBJ2-6,NA,TGTGCCAGCAGTTACTCGATCTCTGGGGCCAACGTCCTGACTTTC,CASSYSISGANVLTF
TRBV5-1,NA,TRBJ2-7,TRBD1,TGCGCCAGCAGCTTGGGGGGGACAGCTGCCTACGAGCAGTACTTC,CASSLGGTAAYEQYF
TRBV6-1,NA,TRBJ1-4,NA,TGTGCCAGCAGTGGTGCCAGCCAGCGAGAACTGTTTTTT,CASSGASQRELFF